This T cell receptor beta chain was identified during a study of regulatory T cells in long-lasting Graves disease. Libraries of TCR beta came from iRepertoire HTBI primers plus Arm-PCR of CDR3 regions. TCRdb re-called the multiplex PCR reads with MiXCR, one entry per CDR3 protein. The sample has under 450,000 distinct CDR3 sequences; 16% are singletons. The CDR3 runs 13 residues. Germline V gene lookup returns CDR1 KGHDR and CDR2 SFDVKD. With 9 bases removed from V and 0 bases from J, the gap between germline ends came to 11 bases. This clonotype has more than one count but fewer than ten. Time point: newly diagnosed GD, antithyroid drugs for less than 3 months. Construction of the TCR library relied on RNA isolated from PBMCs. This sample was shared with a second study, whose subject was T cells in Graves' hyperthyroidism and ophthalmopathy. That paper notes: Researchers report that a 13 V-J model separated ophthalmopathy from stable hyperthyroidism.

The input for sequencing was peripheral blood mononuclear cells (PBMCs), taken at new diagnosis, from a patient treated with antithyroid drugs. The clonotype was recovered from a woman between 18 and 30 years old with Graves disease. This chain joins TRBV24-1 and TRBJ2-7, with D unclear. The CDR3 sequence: CATAAASSYEQYF. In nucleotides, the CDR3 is TGTGCCACCGCGGCGGCGAGCTCCTACGAGCAGTACTTC.